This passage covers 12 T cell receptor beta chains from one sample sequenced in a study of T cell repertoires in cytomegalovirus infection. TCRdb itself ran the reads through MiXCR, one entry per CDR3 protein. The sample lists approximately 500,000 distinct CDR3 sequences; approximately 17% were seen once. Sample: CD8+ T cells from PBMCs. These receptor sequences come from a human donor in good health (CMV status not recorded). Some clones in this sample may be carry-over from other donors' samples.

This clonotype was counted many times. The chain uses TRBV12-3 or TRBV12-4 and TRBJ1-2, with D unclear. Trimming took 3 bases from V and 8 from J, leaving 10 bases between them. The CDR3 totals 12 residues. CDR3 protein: CASSFEGAGYTF. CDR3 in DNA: TGTGCCAGCAGTTTCGAGGGTGCGGGCTACACCTTC.

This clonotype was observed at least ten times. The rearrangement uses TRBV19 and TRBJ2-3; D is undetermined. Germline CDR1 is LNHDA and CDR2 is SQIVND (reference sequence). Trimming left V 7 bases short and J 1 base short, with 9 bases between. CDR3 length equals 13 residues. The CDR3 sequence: CASNALGTDTQYF. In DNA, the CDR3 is TGTGCCAGTAATGCACTTGGCACAGATACGCAGTATTTT.

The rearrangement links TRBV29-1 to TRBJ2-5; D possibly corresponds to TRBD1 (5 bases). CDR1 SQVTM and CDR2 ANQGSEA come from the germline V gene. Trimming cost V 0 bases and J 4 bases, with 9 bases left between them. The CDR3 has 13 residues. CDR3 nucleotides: TGCAGCGTTGAAGATCTAGGGGCAGAGACCCAGTACTTC. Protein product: CSVEDLGAETQYF.

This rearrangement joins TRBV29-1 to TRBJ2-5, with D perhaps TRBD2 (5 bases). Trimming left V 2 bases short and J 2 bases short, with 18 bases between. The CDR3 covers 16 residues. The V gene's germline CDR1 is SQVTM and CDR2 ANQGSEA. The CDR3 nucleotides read TGCAGCGTTGAATGGGGAGTACTCCCTTTTCAAGAGACCCAGTACTTC. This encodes CSVEWGVLPFQETQYF.

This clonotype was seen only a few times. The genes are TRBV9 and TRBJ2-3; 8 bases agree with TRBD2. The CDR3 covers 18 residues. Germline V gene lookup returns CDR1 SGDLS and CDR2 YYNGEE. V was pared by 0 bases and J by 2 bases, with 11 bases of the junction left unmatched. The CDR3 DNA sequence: TGTGCCAGCAGCGTAGGTGCCGGGATAGCGGGAATCACAGATACGCAGTATTTT. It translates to CASSVGAGIAGITDTQYF.

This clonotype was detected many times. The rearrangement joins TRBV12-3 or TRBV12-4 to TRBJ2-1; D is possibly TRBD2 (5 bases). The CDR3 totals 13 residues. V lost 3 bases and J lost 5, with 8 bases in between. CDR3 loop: CASSFSGNNEQFF. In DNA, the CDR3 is TGTGCCAGCAGTTTCTCCGGGAACAATGAGCAGTTCTTC.

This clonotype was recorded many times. CDR3 nucleotides: TGCGCCAGCCGGACACCTAACACGGGCTACACCTTC. This encodes CASRTPNTGYTF. The J gene is TRBJ1-2, the V gene TRBV10-2; D is perhaps TRBD1 (5 bases). Looked up from germline, CDR1 is WSHSY and CDR2 is SAAADI. With 8 bases removed from V and 8 bases from J, the gap between germline ends came to 15 bases. The CDR3 covers 12 residues.

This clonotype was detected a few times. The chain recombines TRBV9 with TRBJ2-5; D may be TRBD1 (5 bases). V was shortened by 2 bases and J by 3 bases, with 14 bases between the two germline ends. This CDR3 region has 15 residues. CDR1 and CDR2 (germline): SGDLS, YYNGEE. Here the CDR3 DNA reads TGTGCCAGCAGCGTCGCCCAAGGGGCAAAAGAGACCCAGTACTTC. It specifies CASSVAQGAKETQYF.

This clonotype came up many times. The CDR3 here is CATLVGAGLGETQYF. CDR3 nucleotides: TGTGCCACATTAGTGGGGGCAGGGTTAGGAGAGACCCAGTACTTC. The gene calls are TRBV6-6 and TRBJ2-5; tentatively, D is TRBD1 (6 bases). The CDR3 is 15 residues long. The germline CDR1 and CDR2 sequences are MNHNY and SVGAGI (reference sequence). The ends were cut back, 10 bases at V and 4 bases at J, with 22 bases in the middle.

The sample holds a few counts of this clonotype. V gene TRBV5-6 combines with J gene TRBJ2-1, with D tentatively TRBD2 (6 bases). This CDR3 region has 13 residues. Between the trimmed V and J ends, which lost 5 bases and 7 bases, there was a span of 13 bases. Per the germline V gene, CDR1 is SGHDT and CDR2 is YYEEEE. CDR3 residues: CASREGLRNEQFF. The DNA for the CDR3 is TGTGCCAGCAGAGAGGGACTGAGAAATGAGCAGTTCTTC.

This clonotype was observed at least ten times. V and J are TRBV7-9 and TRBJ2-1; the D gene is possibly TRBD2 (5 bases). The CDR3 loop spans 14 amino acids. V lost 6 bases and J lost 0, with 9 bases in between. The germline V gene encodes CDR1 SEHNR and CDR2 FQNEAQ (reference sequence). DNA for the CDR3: TGTGCCAGCAGAAACCGGGACTCCTACAATGAGCAGTTCTTC. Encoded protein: CASRNRDSYNEQFF. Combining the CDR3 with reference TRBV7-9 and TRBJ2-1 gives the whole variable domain DTGVSQNPRHKITKRGQNVTFRCDPISEHNRLYWYRQTLGQGPEFLTYFQNEAQLEKSRLLSDRFSAERPKGSFSTLEIQRTEQGDSAMYLCASRNRDSYNEQFFGPGTRLTVL.

The chain's CDR3 is CASSSGTGRNEQYF. The CDR3 region has the DNA TGTGCCAGCAGTTCCGGGACAGGGAGGAACGAGCAGTACTTC. The V gene is TRBV28, the J gene TRBJ2-7; 9 bases map to TRBD1. Germline-derived CDR1 and CDR2 are MDHEN and SYDVKM. With 4 bases clipped from V and 5 bases from J, the junction kept 6 bases outside the gene matches. The CDR3 totals 14 residues.